This TCR beta chain appears in the sequencing data of a study of blood T cell repertoires in COVID-19. This clone has a single count. In the authors' methods: How many nucleated cells were present was estimated from reference gene primer amplification. Sequenced by immunoSEQ multiplex PCR; TCRdb stores in-frame clones only, minus some. V and J calls and clone size are copied from that table; D and trimming were computed from the DNA. The sample carries 250,000 to 300,000 clones, roughly 90% recorded once. The germline V gene has CDR1 LNHDA and CDR2 SQIVND (reference sequence). The CDR3 consists of 15 residues. Trimming cost V 4 bases and J 3 bases; bases outside gene matches: 5.

The receptor comes from a woman aged 30 to 39 with COVID-19, enrolled during active disease. V usage is TRBV19 and J usage is TRBJ2-1, with 8 bases aligning to TRBD2. Specimen: peripheral blood. The DNA of the CDR3 is TGTGCCAGTAGTACCGGGACTAGAAACTACAATGAGCAGTTCTTC. Translation: CASSTGTRNYNEQFF.